Sequencing of this TCR beta chain was carried out in a study of control samples from healthy donors and cancer patients. Looked up from germline, CDR1 is LNHDA and CDR2 is SQIVND (reference sequence). The CDR3 spans 15 residues. V lost 0 bases and J lost 0, with 8 bases in between. Measured with immunoSEQ multiplex PCR; TCRdb has only the in-frame clones, and not every one. The sample records about 190,000 clones, roughly nine tenths being singletons. Sequencing was performed on blood. V and J are TRBV19 and TRBJ1-1; D remains ambiguous. The source of this sequence is a man aged 30 to 45 in good health. CDR3 residues: CASSIEGVMNTEAFF. Here the CDR3 DNA reads TGTGCCAGTAGTATAGAAGGAGTCATGAACACTGAAGCTTTCTTT.